The rows below give T cell receptor beta chains drawn from one sample of a study of T-cell reconstitution after alpha-beta-depleted transplantation in children. In TCRdb, the PCR reads were re-called with MiXCR into one record per CDR3 protein. This table holds some 550,000 distinct CDR3 sequences, about 18% found once. The starting material was PBMCs from the stem cell graft donor, obtained from the stem cell graft. The receptor set was obtained from a human donor who donated a stem cell graft to a child with acute lymphoblastic leukemia. CDR3s include the opening cysteine and the closing phenylalanine or tryptophan. The order of the fields is J gene, D gene, V gene, clone size, CDR3 protein, CDR3 DNA. A D gene is named only where the DNA matches it firmly. Clone size is not always given. Where it is, it says once, few, many or a class for expanded clones.

j_gene: TRBJ1-5; d_gene: TRBD1; v_gene: TRBV4-1; abundance: few; CDR3aa: CASSQDPGQGPDQPQHF; CDR3nt: TGCGCCAGCAGCCAAGATCCGGGACAGGGGCCTGATCAGCCCCAGCATTTT
j_gene: TRBJ2-1; d_gene: NA; v_gene: TRBV20-1; abundance: few; CDR3aa: CSAREYRPSYNEQFF; CDR3nt: TGCAGTGCTAGAGAATACCGACCCTCCTACAATGAGCAGTTCTTC
j_gene: TRBJ2-5; d_gene: NA; v_gene: TRBV5-1; abundance: NA; CDR3aa: CASSRRDSQETQYF; CDR3nt: TGCGCCAGCAGCCGCCGGGACTCTCAAGAGACCCAGTACTTC
j_gene: TRBJ1-1; d_gene: NA; v_gene: TRBV20-1; abundance: once; CDR3aa: CSALGLNTEAFF; CDR3nt: TGCAGTGCCCTCGGACTGAACACTGAAGCTTTCTTT
j_gene: TRBJ2-7; d_gene: NA; v_gene: TRBV20-1; abundance: NA; CDR3aa: CSARGSGHHYEQYF; CDR3nt: TGCAGTGCTAGAGGTTCGGGACACCACTACGAGCAGTACTTC
j_gene: TRBJ2-3; d_gene: TRBD2; v_gene: TRBV4-2; abundance: NA; CDR3aa: CASRGLAGGVGTDTQYF; CDR3nt: TGTGCCAGCAGGGGACTAGCGGGAGGAGTCGGCACAGATACGCAGTATTTT
j_gene: TRBJ2-1; d_gene: TRBD2; v_gene: TRBV7-3; abundance: NA; CDR3aa: CASSPGLAGEDEQFF; CDR3nt: TGTGCCAGCAGTCCTGGACTAGCGGGAGAGGATGAGCAGTTCTTC
j_gene: TRBJ2-3; d_gene: NA; v_gene: TRBV12-3/TRBV12-4; abundance: NA; CDR3aa: CASSSEGPDTQYF; CDR3nt: TGTGCCAGCAGTTCGGAGGGCCCCGATACGCAGTATTTT
j_gene: TRBJ1-3; d_gene: TRBD1; v_gene: TRBV7-2; abundance: few; CDR3aa: CASSFPGQGMNTIYF; CDR3nt: TGTGCCAGCAGCTTCCCGGGACAGGGTATGAACACCATATATTTT
j_gene: TRBJ2-1; d_gene: TRBD2; v_gene: TRBV4-1; abundance: once; CDR3aa: CASSPWGGRAVGNEQFF; CDR3nt: TGCGCCAGCAGCCCATGGGGCGGGAGGGCCGTAGGCAATGAGCAGTTCTTC
j_gene: TRBJ1-1; d_gene: NA; v_gene: TRBV29-1; abundance: NA; CDR3aa: CSVRSGDTEAFF; CDR3nt: TGCAGCGTCCGATCAGGGGACACTGAAGCTTTCTTT
j_gene: TRBJ2-5; d_gene: NA; v_gene: TRBV7-6; abundance: NA; CDR3aa: CASSSVAGLKYF; CDR3nt: TGTGCCAGCAGCTCGGTGGCGGGGCTAAAGTACTTC
j_gene: TRBJ2-5; d_gene: NA; v_gene: TRBV12-3/TRBV12-4; abundance: NA; CDR3aa: CASSSTVQETQYF; CDR3nt: TGTGCCAGCAGTTCGACAGTTCAAGAGACCCAGTACTTC
j_gene: TRBJ2-3; d_gene: TRBD2; v_gene: TRBV5-1; abundance: NA; CDR3aa: CASSELAGDTQYF; CDR3nt: TGCGCCAGCAGCGAATTAGCGGGAGATACGCAGTATTTT
j_gene: TRBJ1-3; d_gene: TRBD1; v_gene: TRBV12-3/TRBV12-4; abundance: NA; CDR3aa: CASSSDRENTIYF; CDR3nt: TGTGCCAGCAGTTCCGACAGGGAAAACACCATATATTTT
j_gene: TRBJ2-3; d_gene: TRBD1; v_gene: TRBV28; abundance: few; CDR3aa: CASSLLDRDTDTQYF; CDR3nt: TGTGCCAGCAGTTTATTGGACAGGGACACAGATACGCAGTATTTT
j_gene: TRBJ2-5; d_gene: NA; v_gene: TRBV12-3/TRBV12-4; abundance: NA; CDR3aa: CASSLGLLETQYF; CDR3nt: TGTGCCAGCAGTTTAGGTCTGCTGGAGACCCAGTACTTC
j_gene: TRBJ1-1; d_gene: TRBD1; v_gene: TRBV6-1; abundance: few; CDR3aa: CASSVQGAENTEAFF; CDR3nt: TGTGCCAGCAGTGTACAGGGGGCCGAGAACACTGAAGCTTTCTTT
j_gene: TRBJ1-1; d_gene: NA; v_gene: TRBV11-3; abundance: NA; CDR3aa: CASSRSGQNTEAFF; CDR3nt: TGTGCCAGCAGCCGAAGCGGACAGAACACTGAAGCTTTCTTT
j_gene: TRBJ1-2; d_gene: NA; v_gene: TRBV7-8; abundance: NA; CDR3aa: CASRRGSNYGYTF; CDR3nt: TGTGCCAGCAGGCGCGGATCTAACTATGGCTACACCTTC
j_gene: TRBJ2-7; d_gene: NA; v_gene: TRBV15; abundance: NA; CDR3aa: CATSRDRQQWGEQYF; CDR3nt: TGTGCCACCAGCAGAGATCGGCAACAGTGGGGCGAGCAGTACTTC
j_gene: TRBJ2-1; d_gene: NA; v_gene: TRBV6-5; abundance: NA; CDR3aa: CASSYSYRGTYNEQFF; CDR3nt: TGTGCCAGCAGTTACTCTTATCGGGGCACCTACAATGAGCAGTTCTTC
j_gene: TRBJ2-2; d_gene: TRBD2; v_gene: TRBV7-3; abundance: NA; CDR3aa: CASSPGGGRTGELFF; CDR3nt: TGTGCCAGCAGCCCTGGGGGAGGGAGGACCGGGGAGCTGTTTTTT
j_gene: TRBJ2-7; d_gene: TRBD1; v_gene: TRBV3-1; abundance: few; CDR3aa: CASSPFAGGIVEQYF; CDR3nt: TGTGCCAGCAGCCCGTTTGCAGGGGGAATAGTCGAGCAGTACTTC
j_gene: TRBJ2-7; d_gene: NA; v_gene: TRBV15; abundance: few; CDR3aa: CATSLSGTSSYEQYF; CDR3nt: TGTGCCACCAGCTTAAGCGGTACTAGCTCCTACGAGCAGTACTTC
j_gene: TRBJ1-3; d_gene: NA; v_gene: TRBV27; abundance: NA; CDR3aa: CASSYDSDSGNTIYF; CDR3nt: TGTGCCAGCAGTTACGACAGTGACTCTGGAAACACCATATATTTT
j_gene: TRBJ1-3; d_gene: NA; v_gene: TRBV3-1; abundance: few; CDR3aa: CASSQGVRGDAIYF; CDR3nt: TGTGCCAGCAGCCAAGGAGTTCGGGGGGACGCCATATATTTT
j_gene: TRBJ2-1; d_gene: NA; v_gene: TRBV29-1; abundance: few; CDR3aa: CSVQKVGGSSYNEQFF; CDR3nt: TGCAGCGTCCAGAAGGTAGGGGGAAGCTCCTACAATGAGCAGTTCTTC
j_gene: TRBJ1-2; d_gene: NA; v_gene: TRBV9; abundance: NA; CDR3aa: CASSVEGAPGVKNYGYTF; CDR3nt: TGTGCCAGCAGCGTAGAAGGGGCGCCAGGGGTTAAAAACTATGGCTACACCTTC
j_gene: TRBJ2-7; d_gene: NA; v_gene: TRBV27; abundance: NA; CDR3aa: CASSLPGNYEQYF; CDR3nt: TGTGCCAGCAGTTTGCCAGGGAACTACGAGCAGTACTTC
j_gene: TRBJ2-3; d_gene: NA; v_gene: TRBV6-4; abundance: NA; CDR3aa: CASSDSTAGGGTDTQYF; CDR3nt: TGTGCCAGCAGTGACTCGACGGCAGGAGGAGGCACAGATACGCAGTATTTT
j_gene: TRBJ2-1; d_gene: TRBD2; v_gene: TRBV27; abundance: few; CDR3aa: CASSRPSLAGGTYNEQFF; CDR3nt: TGTGCCAGCAGTAGGCCCTCCTTAGCGGGAGGGACCTACAATGAGCAGTTCTTC
j_gene: TRBJ2-1; d_gene: NA; v_gene: TRBV5-1; abundance: many; CDR3aa: CASSRTGSDNEQFF; CDR3nt: TGCGCCAGCAGCCGGACTGGGTCGGACAATGAGCAGTTCTTC
j_gene: TRBJ1-6; d_gene: NA; v_gene: TRBV25-1; abundance: NA; CDR3aa: CASSDGGNPYNSPLYF; CDR3nt: TGTGCCAGCAGTGATGGGGGGAACCCATATAATTCACCCCTCTACTTT
j_gene: TRBJ2-3; d_gene: NA; v_gene: TRBV12-3/TRBV12-4; abundance: few; CDR3aa: CASSSSQVSSDTQYF; CDR3nt: TGTGCCAGCAGTAGTAGTCAGGTCTCATCAGATACGCAGTATTTT
j_gene: TRBJ2-1; d_gene: TRBD2; v_gene: TRBV29-1; abundance: NA; CDR3aa: CSVEGGTSGRFYNEQFF; CDR3nt: TGCAGCGTTGAAGGGGGGACTAGCGGGAGGTTCTACAATGAGCAGTTCTTC
j_gene: TRBJ1-1; d_gene: NA; v_gene: TRBV12-3/TRBV12-4; abundance: NA; CDR3aa: CASSRYAGAGTFF; CDR3nt: TGTGCCAGCAGCCGGTATGCAGGCGCCGGGACTTTCTTT
j_gene: TRBJ1-1; d_gene: NA; v_gene: TRBV7-9; abundance: few; CDR3aa: CASSSTKGPNTEAFF; CDR3nt: TGTGCCAGCAGCTCCACCAAGGGCCCGAACACTGAAGCTTTCTTT
j_gene: TRBJ1-1; d_gene: NA; v_gene: TRBV5-1; abundance: NA; CDR3aa: CASSFLPDMNTEAFF; CDR3nt: TGCGCCAGCAGCTTCCTCCCAGACATGAACACTGAAGCTTTCTTT
j_gene: TRBJ2-1; d_gene: TRBD2; v_gene: TRBV19; abundance: few; CDR3aa: CASKKGLAGPSSPYNEQFF; CDR3nt: TGTGCCAGTAAGAAAGGGCTAGCGGGCCCTTCGTCACCTTACAATGAGCAGTTCTTC
j_gene: TRBJ2-2; d_gene: NA; v_gene: TRBV20-1; abundance: NA; CDR3aa: CSARGQNTGELFF; CDR3nt: TGCAGTGCTAGAGGGCAGAACACCGGGGAGCTGTTTTTT
j_gene: TRBJ2-7; d_gene: NA; v_gene: TRBV11-2; abundance: NA; CDR3aa: CASSPPRRAGVEKSYEQYF; CDR3nt: TGTGCCAGCAGCCCGCCTAGGAGAGCGGGCGTAGAAAAATCCTACGAGCAGTACTTC
j_gene: TRBJ1-1; d_gene: NA; v_gene: TRBV5-1; abundance: NA; CDR3aa: CASSLVSVRAGTEAFF; CDR3nt: TGCGCCAGCAGCTTGGTATCCGTTCGCGCGGGCACTGAAGCTTTCTTT